The TCR beta chain described here comes from a study of cytomegalovirus exposure and HLA in healthy donors. Overall study findings and caveats: A few of the chains that were CMV-associated were confirmed in vitro to be specific for CMV antigens. Exclusion as indistinguishable affected some V segments, including TRBV6-2 and TRBV6-3.

This clone showed up just a few times. Its specificity is unknown. PCR primers comprised 60 Vbeta and 13 Jbeta primers. The repertoire was sequenced with immunoSEQ multiplex PCR; TCRdb's copy has only in-frame clones and lacks some. The table has 85,000 to 95,000 clones, about 7.6% seen once. The V and J ends lost 5 bases and 4 bases, in that order; junction bases with no gene match: 9. Germline V gives CDR1 MNHEY, CDR2 SVGAGI. The CDR3 spans 15 residues. Sequencing used PBMCs. The chain links TRBV6-5 to TRBJ1-1; TRBD1 aligns across 8 bases. This clonotype originated in a man between 50 and 59 years old in good health and CMV-seronegative. CDR3 sequence (DNA): TGTGCCAGCAGTCCAGACAGGGGTGTGGGCACTGAAGCTTTCTTT. It is translated as CASSPDRGVGTEAFF.